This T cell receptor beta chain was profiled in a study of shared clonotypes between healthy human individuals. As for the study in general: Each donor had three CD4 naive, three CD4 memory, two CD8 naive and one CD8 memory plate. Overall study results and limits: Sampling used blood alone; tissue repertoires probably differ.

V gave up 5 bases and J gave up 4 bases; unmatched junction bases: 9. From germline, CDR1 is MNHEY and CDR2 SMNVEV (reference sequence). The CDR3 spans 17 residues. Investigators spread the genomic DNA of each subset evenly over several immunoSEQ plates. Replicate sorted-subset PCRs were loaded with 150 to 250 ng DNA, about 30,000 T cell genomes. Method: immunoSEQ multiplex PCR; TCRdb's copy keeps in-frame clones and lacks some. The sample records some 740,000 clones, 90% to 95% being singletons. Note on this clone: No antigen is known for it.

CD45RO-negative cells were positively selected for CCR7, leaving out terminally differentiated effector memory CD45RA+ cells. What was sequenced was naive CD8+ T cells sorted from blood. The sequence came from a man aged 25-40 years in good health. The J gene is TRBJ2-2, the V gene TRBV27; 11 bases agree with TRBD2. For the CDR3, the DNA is TGTGCCAGCAGTGCCGCCTCTAGCGGGAGGAGCACCGGGGAGCTGTTTTTT. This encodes CASSAASSGRSTGELFF.